The 20 T cell receptor beta chains below come from one sample, sequenced in a study of vaccination and CD4 T cells after COVID-19. Treatment specified: roughly 11-day PBMC culture with coronavirus spike peptide pools or control peptides (ViraFEST assay). The antigens of these receptors remain unknown. Sequenced with the Oncomine TCR Beta short-read assay was DNA taken from cultured CD4+ T cells. From the PCR reads, TCRdb called clonotypes with MiXCR, one entry per CDR3 protein. The sample lists around 8,100 distinct CDR3 sequences, 66% occurring once. Sample: cultured CD4+ T cells from blood, taken after SARS-CoV-2 vaccination. These receptors originate from a human donor with COVID-19.

This clonotype was counted only a few times. J is TRBJ2-7 and V is TRBV6-1; 9 bases line up with TRBD2. CDR3 size: 14 residues. CDR1 and CDR2 (germline): MNHNS, SASEGT. V dropped 7 bases and J dropped 6; count of bases not matched to a gene: 10. The CDR3 region has the DNA TGTGCCAGCACCAAAGCGGGGGGTGCCGGCGAGCAGTACTTC. Protein product: CASTKAGGAGEQYF.

The chain has TRBV28 and TRBJ1-1, with D possibly matching TRBD1 (6 bases). CDR1 MDHEN and CDR2 SYDVKM come from the germline V gene. Trimming took off 2 bases at V and 0 bases at J, with 13 bases between the two ends. The CDR3 runs to 16 residues. The CDR3: CASSLTGISMNTEAFF. In nucleotides, the CDR3 is TGTGCCAGCAGTTTAACAGGGATATCCATGAACACTGAAGCTTTCTTT.

The gene calls are TRBV6-1 and TRBJ2-5; D is unclear. Germline V lookup: CDR1 MNHNS, CDR2 SASEGT. CDR3 size: 13 residues. The ends were cut back, 5 bases at V and 0 bases at J, with 7 bases in the middle. CDR3 loop: CASSPKYQETQYF. The CDR3 bases are TGTGCCAGCAGTCCCAAGTACCAAGAGACCCAGTACTTC.

The chain combines TRBV4-2 with TRBJ1-1; D is ambiguous. Trimming left V 3 bases short and J 1 base short, with 15 bases between. The CDR3 contains 16 residues. The V gene's germline CDR1 is LGHNA and CDR2 YNFKEQ. The CDR3 is CASSHATNRANTEAFF. CDR3 in DNA: TGTGCCAGCAGCCACGCCACGAACAGAGCGAACACTGAAGCTTTCTTT.

This chain joins TRBV20-1 and TRBJ2-5; TRBD1 aligns across 9 bases. The junction had 4 bases not matched to a gene; V was cut back by 5 bases and J by 3 bases. The CDR3 covers 13 residues. CDR1 and CDR2 from the germline V gene are DFQATT and SNEGSKA (reference sequence). The CDR3 protein is CSAGDRVKETQYF. CDR3 DNA sequence: TGCAGTGCTGGGGACAGGGTAAAAGAGACCCAGTACTTC.

The V gene is TRBV28, the J gene TRBJ1-6; 7 nucleotides agree with TRBD1. Germline values: CDR1 MDHEN, CDR2 SYDVKM. V was pared by 7 bases and J by 6 bases, with 3 bases of the junction left unmatched. The CDR3 is 13 residues long. The CDR3 is CASKTGSNSPLHF. As DNA, the CDR3 is TGTGCCAGCAAGACAGGGAGTAATTCACCCCTCCACTTT.

The chain joins TRBV6-1 to TRBJ2-3; D remains unclear. The CDR3 is made up of 11 amino acids. Trimming shortened V by 6 bases and J by 2 bases, and 3 bases separated the two germline ends. Germline CDR1 is MNHNS and CDR2 is SASEGT. The CDR3 coding sequence is TGTGCCAGCAGAGTCACAGATACGCAGTATTTT. It is translated as CASRVTDTQYF.

This sequence joins TRBV6-4 and TRBJ2-2; D is possibly TRBD1 (6 bases). Trimming took off 8 bases at V and 5 bases at J, with 15 bases between the two ends. This CDR3 has 14 amino acids. Germline CDR1 is MRHNA and CDR2 is SNTAGT. The CDR3 region has the DNA TGTGCCAGCGCTAGGACAGCTACAACCGGGGAGCTGTTTTTT. Translating it yields CASARTATTGELFF.

V is TRBV30 and J is TRBJ1-5; no clear D gene. The CDR3 contains 14 residues. Trimming took off 0 bases at V and 4 bases at J, with 10 bases between the two ends. CDR1 GTSNPN and CDR2 SVGIG come from the germline V gene (reference sequence). The CDR3 spells CAWSVGRSNQPQHF. The CDR3 region has the DNA TGTGCCTGGAGTGTAGGTCGGTCGAATCAGCCCCAGCATTTT.

The V gene is TRBV20-1, the J gene TRBJ2-2, with 7 bases identical to TRBD2. There are 15 residues in the CDR3. Trimming removed 0 bases from V and 6 bases from J; junction bases left unmatched: 7. The germline V gene has CDR1 DFQATT and CDR2 SNEGSKA (reference sequence). The CDR3 is CSARDRSGVAGELFF. Here the CDR3 DNA reads TGCAGTGCTAGAGATCGCAGCGGGGTTGCCGGGGAGCTGTTTTTT.

V usage is TRBV6-1 and J usage is TRBJ2-3; D not certain. V was trimmed by 6 bases and J by 0 bases, leaving 7 bases between them. Germline-derived CDR1 and CDR2 are MNHNS and SASEGT. The length of the CDR3 is 13 residues. CDR3: CASSPYSTDTQYF. In nucleotides, the CDR3 is TGTGCCAGCAGCCCGTATAGCACAGATACGCAGTATTTT.

The J gene is TRBJ2-5, the V gene TRBV20-1; D assignment may be TRBD1 or TRBD2 (5 bases each). V lost 0 bases and J lost 5, with 16 bases in between. In germline, CDR1 is DFQATT, CDR2 SNEGSKA (reference sequence). The CDR3 totals 15 residues. CDR3 loop: CSARDPLGDRETQYF. The CDR3 DNA is TGCAGTGCTAGAGACCCGTTGGGGGACCGGGAGACCCAGTACTTC.

A few counts support this clonotype. This rearrangement joins TRBV6-1 to TRBJ1-5, with a possible D match to TRBD1 (5 bases). The CDR3 totals 14 residues. Trimming took off 6 bases at V and 7 bases at J, with 16 bases between the two ends. CDR1 is MNHNS, CDR2 SASEGT, per germline. The CDR3 bases are TGTGCCAGCAGCCCCCGCCAGGGTGAGCAGCCCCAGCATTTT. Amino acids: CASSPRQGEQPQHF.

J is TRBJ2-1 and V is TRBV11-2, with 7 positions matching TRBD1. The germline V gene encodes CDR1 SGHAT and CDR2 FQNNGV. The CDR3 has 13 amino acids. V lost 5 bases and J lost 7; bases outside the gene matches: 5. The CDR3 region is CASSADRQNEQFF. The DNA of the CDR3 is TGTGCCAGCAGCGCGGACAGGCAGAATGAGCAGTTCTTC.

The J gene is TRBJ2-3, the V gene TRBV24-1; TRBD2 matches 12 bases. The CDR3 covers 16 residues. Germline V gives CDR1 KGHDR, CDR2 SFDVKD. V trimming: 8 bases; J trimming: 4 bases; junction bases outside the gene matches: 9. CDR3 in amino acids: CATKPTSGGGADTQYF. The DNA for the CDR3 is TGTGCCACCAAGCCGACTAGCGGGGGAGGGGCAGATACGCAGTATTTT.

In its sample, this clonotype was seen once. This chain connects TRBV20-1 to TRBJ2-5; 7 nucleotides agree with TRBD2. The germline V gene has CDR1 DFQATT and CDR2 SNEGSKA (reference sequence). The CDR3 runs 14 residues. The ends lost 6 bases at V and 0 bases at J; junction bases unmatched: 7. The CDR3 DNA reads TGCAGTGCACCTAGCGGAGCGTACCAAGAGACCCAGTACTTC. Residues: CSAPSGAYQETQYF.

This clonotype was counted only a few times. V is TRBV6-1 and J is TRBJ1-5; TRBD1 is a possible D gene (5 bases). The CDR3 runs 12 residues. Germline V CDR1 and CDR2: MNHNS, SASEGT. With 7 bases removed from V and 8 bases from J, the gap between germline ends came to 12 bases. CDR3 nucleotide sequence: TGTGCCAGCATAACAGGATTGGAGCCCCAGCATTTT. Protein product: CASITGLEPQHF.

This clonotype appeared a few times. The CDR3 is CASKAGGTEAFF. CDR3 DNA sequence: TGTGCCAGCAAAGCAGGGGGGACTGAAGCTTTCTTT. The rearrangement links TRBV28 to TRBJ1-1; TRBD1 agrees at 7 bases. The CDR3 has 12 residues. Germline V gene sequence: CDR1 MDHEN, CDR2 SYDVKM. V shed 7 bases and J 5 bases; nucleotides not matched to a gene: 4.

This clonotype has only one observation. CDR3 region: CASSLAGQGGEYEQYF. The CDR3 region has the DNA TGTGCCAGCAGCTTAGCGGGGCAGGGTGGTGAGTACGAGCAGTACTTC. The chain combines TRBV11-2 with TRBJ2-7; either TRBD1 or TRBD2 may fit D (5 bases each). V was cut by 1 base and J by 4 bases, with 17 bases left in between. This CDR3 is built from 16 residues. Germline V gene data show CDR1 as SGHAT and CDR2 as FQNNGV.

This clonotype was counted only a few times. The rearrangement links TRBV11-2 to TRBJ1-2; D gene ambiguous. Germline V CDR1 and CDR2: SGHAT, FQNNGV. Trimming stripped 4 bases from V and 8 bases from J, with 8 bases between. This CDR3 has 11 amino acids. The CDR3 is CASSYRGGYTF. CDR3 coding DNA: TGTGCCAGCAGCTACCGAGGCGGCTACACCTTC.